A single sample gave rise to the 14 T cell receptor beta chains below, sequenced in a study of TIL therapy for anti-PD-1-resistant metastatic lung cancer (dated by TCRdb to about 2021). TCR beta CDR3 regions were amplified from genomic DNA with the immunoSEQ v3 hsTCRB kit using bias-controlled multiplex PCR. What TCRdb holds here is the immuneACCESS table cut down to in-frame rearrangements. Part of the clones is not present; checked against another copy, under half of the missing clones reflect an unresolved V gene, and the others are unexplained. The sample data list tens of thousands of clones, and 86% of these were observed just once. The ten largest clones capture more than 4.5% of the sample. The time point label, as the study defines it: pre-treatment sample, taken before nivolumab and TIL therapy. The material was blood, obtained at baseline. These receptors were taken from a person between 25 and 80 years old with non-small cell lung cancer.

This chain links TRBV28 with TRBJ2-7, with D possibly TRBD1 on 6 matching bases. CDR3 length: 13 residues. CDR1 and CDR2 from the germline V gene are MDHEN and SYDVKM. V was trimmed by 8 bases and J by 2 bases, leaving 13 bases between them. CDR3 in amino acids: CASLRQDTYEQYF. The CDR3 bases are TGTGCCAGCCTAAGACAGGATACCTACGAGCAGTACTTC.

This chain connects TRBV7-2 to TRBJ2-3; no firm D call. The V gene lost 5 bases and the J gene lost 0 bases, with 15 bases spanning the gap. The CDR3 runs 16 residues. The V gene's germline CDR1 is SGHTA and CDR2 FQGNSA. The CDR3 loop is CASSPYFITSTDTQYF. DNA of the CDR3: TGTGCCAGCAGCCCCTACTTTATCACTAGCACAGATACGCAGTATTTT.

The V and J genes are TRBV7-9 and TRBJ2-7; D is unresolved. There are 15 residues in the CDR3. V was shortened by 5 bases and J by 6 bases, with 20 bases between the two germline ends. Looked up from germline, CDR1 is SEHNR and CDR2 is FQNEAQ (reference sequence). CDR3 sequence (DNA): TGTGCCAGCAGCCCGCCTGGGGTAGGGTGGTTCGAGCAGTACTTC. Translation: CASSPPGVGWFEQYF.

The rearrangement joins TRBV10-3 to TRBJ1-1, with 7 bases that match TRBD1. The CDR3 is 17 amino acids. CDR1 and CDR2 (germline): ENHRY, SYGVKD. V dropped 3 bases and J dropped 0; count of bases not matched to a gene: 10. CDR3: CAISEFSGGALNTEAFF. CDR3 sequence (DNA): TGTGCCATCAGTGAATTCTCAGGGGGGGCTTTGAACACTGAAGCTTTCTTT.

The chain is built from TRBV4-3 and TRBJ2-7, with 15 positions matching TRBD2. This CDR3 is 17 amino acids long. V lost 4 bases and J lost 0; bases outside the gene matches: 4. Germline V gene sequence: CDR1 LGHNA, CDR2 YSLEER. The CDR3 DNA reads as TGCGCCAGCAGCCCCGGGACTAGCGGGAGGATCTCCTACGAGCAGTACTTC. Its protein product is CASSPGTSGRISYEQYF.

The chain combines TRBV5-5 with TRBJ2-1, with D uncertain. Germline loops: CDR1 SGHKS, CDR2 YYEKEE (reference sequence). V shed 0 bases and J shed 0 bases, with 16 bases lying between them. This CDR3 region has 18 residues. This CDR3 is CASSLGEGTYSSYNEQFF. Written as DNA, the CDR3 is TGTGCCAGCAGCTTGGGGGAAGGTACCTATAGCTCCTACAATGAGCAGTTCTTC.

The gene calls are TRBV6-4 and TRBJ1-2; TRBD1 is a possible D gene (5 bases). Germline V CDR1 and CDR2: MRHNA, SNTAGT. CDR3 length: 14 amino acids. The V and J ends lost 2 bases and 8 bases respectively, with 15 bases between them. The CDR3: CASSDRGSSGGYTF. Here the CDR3 DNA reads TGTGCCAGCAGTGACCGGGGGAGCTCCGGGGGCTACACCTTC.

The chain uses TRBV5-1 and TRBJ1-1; no reliable D call. Germline loops: CDR1 SGHRS, CDR2 YFSETQ. The CDR3 is 14 amino acids. V lost 0 bases, J lost 4 bases, and 10 bases lay in between. The CDR3 is CASSLGVAVTEAFF. CDR3 DNA: TGCGCCAGCAGCTTGGGTGTAGCGGTCACTGAAGCTTTCTTT.

This chain uses TRBV10-3 with TRBJ2-3, with D tentatively TRBD1 (6 bases). CDR1 and CDR2 from the germline V gene are ENHRY and SYGVKD. Deletions cut 5 bases from V and 4 bases from J, with 13 bases between. The CDR3 covers 14 residues. The CDR3 reads CAISSFDRPDTQYF. DNA for the CDR3: TGTGCCATCAGTTCCTTCGACAGGCCAGATACGCAGTATTTT.

V is TRBV5-1 and J is TRBJ2-1; tentatively, D is TRBD2 (7 bases). The CDR3 loop spans 13 amino acids. Germline V CDR1 and CDR2: SGHRS, YFSETQ. V gave up 5 bases and J gave up 9 bases, with 15 bases separating them. The CDR3, as DNA: TGCGCCAGCAGGCGAGGGGGGGCGAGTGAGCAGTTCTTC. Translating gives CASRRGGASEQFF. Filled out from reference TRBV5-1 and TRBJ2-1, the complete variable domain reads KAGVTQTPRYLIKTRGQQVTLSCSPISGHRSVSWYQQTPGQGLQFLFEYFSETQRNKGNFPGRFSGRQFSNSRSEMNVSTLELGDSALYLCASRRGGASEQFFGPGTRLTVL.

The V call is TRBV28, the J call TRBJ2-5; 8 nucleotides match TRBD2. Per germline, CDR1 MDHEN and CDR2 SYDVKM. The CDR3 is 18 residues long. V lost 1 base, J lost 10 bases, and 20 bases stayed unmatched. The chain's CDR3 is CASSLFPGRRERERGQYF. CDR3 nucleotides: TGTGCCAGCAGTTTATTTCCGGGACGACGGGAGCGGGAGAGAGGCCAGTACTTC.

The chain uses TRBV14 and TRBJ1-2; D not certain. CDR3 length: 14 residues. Germline V CDR1 and CDR2: SGHDN, FVKESK. V was trimmed by 1 base and J by 4 bases, leaving 10 bases between them. CDR3 region: CASSQARGFYGYTF. The DNA of the CDR3 is TGTGCCAGCAGCCAAGCTCGCGGCTTCTATGGCTACACCTTC.

The V and J genes are TRBV4-3 and TRBJ1-2; no definite D call. V lost 0 bases and J lost 3, with 8 bases in between. The CDR3 loop spans 14 amino acids. Per germline, CDR1 LGHNA and CDR2 YSLEER. The CDR3 loop is CASSQENSHYGYTF. CDR3 coding DNA: TGCGCCAGCAGCCAAGAAAACAGTCACTATGGCTACACCTTC.

This clone was recorded only once. This chain uses TRBV9 with TRBJ2-1, with a possible D match to TRBD1 (6 bases). CDR1 and CDR2 from the germline V gene are SGDLS and YYNGEE. Trimming took off 1 base at V and 8 bases at J, with 16 bases between the two ends. This CDR3 is 15 amino acids long. The CDR3 nucleotides read TGTGCCAGCAGCGTAATTGGGGGCTCTAGGGATGAGCAGTTCTTC. Protein sequence: CASSVIGGSRDEQFF.